This T cell receptor beta chain originates from a study of T cell repertoires in cytomegalovirus infection. Study in general: HLA-B-restricted CMV epitopes that are well studied, plus recently identified HLA-C-restricted ones, were used by the study.

Study-level results: Carriers of CMV plus the relevant HLA were identified by cumulative public TCR beta family frequency. CMV-specific HLA-C-restricted TCR beta clonotypes dominated the ex vivo response.

TCRdb passed the reads through MiXCR, listing each CDR3 protein once. The profile shows some 590,000 distinct CDR3 sequences, about 39% of them singletons. About this clonotype itself: Its antigen remains unidentified.

The sequenced sample was cultured PBMCs, obtained from culture after CMV antigen stimulation. This clonotype was sampled from a human donor in good health (CMV status not recorded). Some clones in this sample may be carry-over from other donors' samples.

CDR3 nucleotides: TGCAGTGCAACCGCCCCTCTGGCGGGAGGGGGCACAGATACGCAGTATTTT. It yields the protein CSATAPLAGGGTDTQYF. The rearrangement uses TRBV20-1 and TRBJ2-3; TRBD2 aligns across 9 bases. Germline trimming cut 6 bases from V and 1 base from J; bases unmatched to any gene: 14. The CDR3 consists of 17 residues. CDR1 DFQATT and CDR2 SNEGSKA come from the germline V gene (reference sequence).